The entry below gives a single T cell receptor beta chain sequence along with its context. Germline CDR1 is SSHAT and CDR2 is FNYEAQ (reference sequence). V lost 5 bases to trimming and J lost 0 bases, with 7 bases between them. The CDR3 runs to 14 residues. The sample belongs to a study of OX40 agonist ivuxolimab in advanced cancers. Profiled with immunoSEQ multiplex PCR; TCRdb holds only in-frame clones, not every one. Among tens of thousands of clones listed, approximately 80% were seen once. The source material was CD4+ or CD8+ T cells sorted from blood, sampled in a trial of the OX40 agonist ivuxolimab. The chain couples TRBV7-7 to TRBJ2-2; the D is unclear. The TCR originated in an adult with an advanced solid tumor such as melanoma, head and neck, liver or kidney cancer. CDR3 DNA: TGTGCCAGCAGCCCTAGGTCGAACACCGGGGAGCTGTTTTTT. The encoded protein is CASSPRSNTGELFF.